These 20 T cell receptor beta chains were all obtained from the same sample, sequenced in a study of early T cells in non-severe SARS-CoV-2 infection. Via MiXCR, TCRdb re-called the 5' RACE reads, giving one row per CDR3 protein. Altogether some 40,000 distinct CDR3 sequences are present, more than 4.5% being singletons, with the ten largest covering 5.5% to 7%. The material was whole blood, obtained at baseline. The receptors originated from an adult who was a healthcare worker with PCR-confirmed SARS-CoV-2 infection or an uninfected control (not recorded which).

At least ten counts were recorded for this clonotype. This chain links TRBV20-1 with TRBJ1-4, with 10 bases aligning to TRBD1. CDR1 is DFQATT and CDR2 is SNEGSKA in the germline V gene (reference sequence). CDR3 length: 14 residues. With V trimmed by 5 bases and J by 8 bases, 8 bases remained unmatched. The CDR3 is CSASMGTGVEKLFF. The CDR3 DNA sequence: TGCAGTGCTTCCATGGGGACAGGGGTCGAAAAACTGTTTTTT.

This clonotype was counted ten times or more. V usage is TRBV12-3 or TRBV12-4 and J usage is TRBJ1-1, with 7 bases that match TRBD1. Germline trimming cut 5 bases from V and 2 bases from J; bases unmatched to any gene: 2. CDR3 length equals 13 residues. The CDR3 is CASSGTVNTEAFF. DNA for the CDR3: TGTGCCAGCAGTGGGACAGTCAACACTGAAGCTTTCTTT.

This clonotype was counted many times. The rearrangement joins TRBV4-1 to TRBJ1-4; D is perhaps TRBD1 (6 bases). The CDR3 loop spans 19 amino acids. Germline V gene sequence: CDR1 MGHRA, CDR2 YSYEKL. Trimming shortened V by 1 base and J by 8 bases, and 26 bases separated the two germline ends. CDR3 DNA: TGCGCCAGCAGCCAAGTTTTTCGGAATTTGGGGGCAGGAAGCGAAAAACTGTTTTTT. Translating gives CASSQVFRNLGAGSEKLFF.

This clonotype appeared many times. This sequence joins TRBV3-1 and TRBJ1-4, with unresolved D. The V end was cut by 4 bases, the J end by 10 bases, with 10 bases between. The CDR3 covers 12 residues. Germline V gene lookup returns CDR1 LGHDT and CDR2 YNNKEL (reference sequence). The CDR3 sequence is CASSPLRGKLFF. CDR3 in DNA: TGTGCCAGCAGCCCCCTTAGAGGAAAACTGTTTTTT.

In this sample, this clonotype turned up many times. The rearrangement uses TRBV7-2 and TRBJ2-5; D uncertain. Trimming removed 1 base from V and 7 bases from J, with 10 bases in between. Looked up from germline, CDR1 is SGHTA and CDR2 is FQGNSA. The CDR3 is made up of 13 amino acids. The CDR3, as DNA: TGTGCCAGCAGCTTAGGTGGCAGCCCGACCCAGTACTTC. It is translated as CASSLGGSPTQYF.

The chain joins TRBV5-1 to TRBJ2-5; 8 nucleotides agree with TRBD1. The CDR3 is 15 residues long. Germline loops: CDR1 SGHRS, CDR2 YFSETQ. With 4 bases clipped from V and 5 bases from J, the junction kept 10 bases outside the gene matches. CDR3 protein: CASSPTGVRVETQYF. The CDR3 nucleotides are TGCGCCAGCAGCCCGACAGGGGTGAGAGTGGAGACCCAGTACTTC.

The rearrangement joins TRBV6-2 or TRBV6-3 to TRBJ2-7; possibly TRBD1 for D (5 bases). The germline V and J ends were trimmed by 4 bases and 6 bases, with 10 bases remaining between them. The CDR3 contains 12 residues. Germline loops: CDR1 MNHEY, CDR2 SVGEGT. The CDR3 sequence: CASSLQGGEQYV. CDR3 DNA sequence: TGTGCCAGCAGTTTGCAGGGTGGCGAGCAGTACGTC.

This clonotype was detected many times. J is TRBJ2-1 and V is TRBV27; 8 nucleotides line up with TRBD1. J lost 4 bases, V lost 4 bases, and 12 bases had no gene match. CDR3 length: 17 amino acids. CDR1 and CDR2 from the germline V gene are MNHEY and SMNVEV (reference sequence). CDR3 protein: CASSSRGQGQLYNEQFF. The CDR3, as DNA: TGTGCCAGCAGTTCCCGCGGACAGGGCCAACTTTACAATGAGCAGTTCTTC.

This clonotype was recorded many times. The chain uses TRBV2 and TRBJ2-1, with 7 bases lining up with TRBD2. This CDR3 is built from 16 residues. Looked up from germline, CDR1 is SNHLY and CDR2 is FYNNEI. Germline trimming cut 4 bases from V and 6 bases from J; bases unmatched to any gene: 12. The CDR3 loop is CASSAEGGSWGNEQFF. CDR3 DNA: TGTGCCAGCAGTGCGGAGGGCGGGAGCTGGGGCAATGAGCAGTTCTTC. Full variable domain (outside the CDR3, taken from reference TRBV2 and TRBJ2-1): EPEVTQTPSHQVTQMGQEVILRCVPISNHLYFYWYRQILGQKVEFLVSFYNNEISEKSEIFDDQFSVERPDGSNFTLKIRSTKLEDSAMYFCASSAEGGSWGNEQFFGPGTRLTVL.

The chain has TRBV24-1 and TRBJ2-5; possible D gene TRBD1, 6 bases. This CDR3 is built from 14 residues. Germline V lookup: CDR1 KGHDR, CDR2 SFDVKD. Trimming stripped 5 bases from V and 2 bases from J, with 11 bases between. CDR3 amino acids: CATSGRGWQETQYF. The CDR3, as DNA: TGTGCCACCAGTGGCAGGGGTTGGCAAGAGACCCAGTACTTC.

This clonotype appeared many times. This chain connects TRBV19 to TRBJ1-5, with D perhaps matching TRBD1 (6 bases). The CDR3 has 13 amino acids. CDR1 is LNHDA and CDR2 is SQIVND in the germline V gene (reference sequence). V lost 3 bases and J 7 bases, leaving 10 bases between the germline ends. Here the CDR3 reads CASSIRTEQPQHF. CDR3 sequence (DNA): TGTGCCAGTAGTATCAGGACAGAACAGCCCCAGCATTTT.

This clonotype was seen repeatedly, ten times or more. This chain connects TRBV30 to TRBJ2-7; D possibly corresponds to TRBD2 (5 bases). The CDR3 runs to 11 residues. The germline V gene has CDR1 GTSNPN and CDR2 SVGIG (reference sequence). V lost 3 bases and J lost 12, with 15 bases in between. As DNA, the CDR3 is TGTGCCTGGAGCGGGGATCAACGACGGTACTTC. This codes for CAWSGDQRRYF. The full variable domain, in which reference TRBV30 and TRBJ2-7 provide the parts outside the CDR3, is SQTIHQWPATLVQPVGSPLSLECTVEGTSNPNLYWYRQAAGRGLQLLFYSVGIGQISSEVPQNLSASRPQDRQFILSSKKLLLSDSGFYLCAWSGDQRRYFGPGTRLTVT.

This clonotype was detected ten times or more. This chain uses TRBV10-2 with TRBJ1-5; the match to TRBD1 covers 9 bases. The V and J ends lost 7 bases and 4 bases, in that order; junction bases with no gene match: 5. This CDR3 region has 14 residues. The germline CDR1 and CDR2 sequences are WSHSY and SAAADI. The CDR3 here is CASKGTGWNQPQHF. DNA for the CDR3: TGCGCCAGCAAAGGGACAGGGTGGAATCAGCCCCAGCATTTT.

The CDR3: CASSNPSGPYNEQFF. CDR3 coding DNA: TGTGCCAGCAGTAACCCTAGCGGGCCCTACAATGAGCAGTTCTTC. V is TRBV6-2 or TRBV6-3 and J is TRBJ2-1; TRBD2 agrees at 8 bases. Germline CDR1 MNHEY, CDR2 SVGEGT. The CDR3 covers 15 residues. J lost 2 bases, V lost 5 bases, and 5 bases had no gene match.

This clonotype was counted many times. V and J are TRBV6-1 and TRBJ2-7; D unclear. The CDR3 totals 15 residues. The V end was cut by 2 bases, the J end by 1 base, with 12 bases between. The V gene's germline CDR1 is MNHNS and CDR2 SASEGT. The CDR3, as DNA: TGTGCCAGCAGTGAAATAGGTGGCAGGTCCTACGAGCAGTACGTC. As protein: CASSEIGGRSYEQYV.

This clonotype was counted between two and nine times. The rearrangement links TRBV24-1 to TRBJ2-3; D not certain. CDR3 length: 17 amino acids. CDR1 KGHDR and CDR2 SFDVKD come from the germline V gene. V dropped 0 bases and J dropped 2 bases, with 14 bases sitting between them. CDR3 nucleotide sequence: TGTGCCACCAGTGATTTGATAGGAGACCTCAACACAGATACGCAGTATTTT. Translating gives CATSDLIGDLNTDTQYF.

This clonotype was seen many times. The gene calls are TRBV5-1 and TRBJ2-7, with 7 bases lining up with TRBD1. CDR3 length: 14 amino acids. CDR1 is SGHRS, CDR2 YFSETQ, per germline. V lost 3 bases and J lost 3; bases outside the gene matches: 6. CDR3 amino acids: CASSSGTEFYEQYF. CDR3 sequence (DNA): TGCGCCAGCAGCTCCGGGACAGAATTCTACGAGCAGTACTTC.

This clonotype was observed a few times. The gene calls are TRBV3-1 and TRBJ1-6; D remains unclear. Trimming removed 4 bases at V and 10 bases at J, with 8 bases between. The CDR3 runs 12 residues. Germline V gene data show CDR1 as LGHDT and CDR2 as YNNKEL (reference sequence). The CDR3 DNA reads TGTGCCAGCAGCCTCCTAAGGTCACCCCTCCACTTT. Its protein is CASSLLRSPLHF.

This chain joins TRBV3-1 and TRBJ2-3; D remains ambiguous. Trimming shortened V by 1 base and J by 5 bases, and 4 bases separated the two germline ends. The CDR3 has 12 residues. Looked up from germline, CDR1 is LGHDT and CDR2 is YNNKEL (reference sequence). In nucleotides, the CDR3 is TGTGCCAGCAGCCAAGTAAGAGATACGCAGTATTTT. Amino acids: CASSQVRDTQYF.

This clonotype showed up many times. The rearrangement joins TRBV9 to TRBJ2-5; 8 bases agree with TRBD1. V lost 4 bases, J lost 2 bases, and 4 bases stayed unmatched. Germline V gene data show CDR1 as SGDLS and CDR2 as YYNGEE. The CDR3 loop spans 14 amino acids. The CDR3 protein is CASSRRQGQETQYF. The CDR3 DNA is TGTGCCAGCAGCAGACGACAGGGGCAAGAGACCCAGTACTTC.